These T cell receptor beta chains were read from a single sample in a study of blood T cell repertoires in COVID-19. Data came from immunoSEQ multiplex PCR; TCRdb stores just in-frame clones and leaves some out. The sample includes roughly 32,000 clones, 90% to 95% of them seen just once. Source material: peripheral blood. These receptors were obtained from a man aged 55 to 69 with acute or convalescent COVID-19. Both conserved end residues are part of each CDR3. D genes are given only for firm matches. The listing skips clone size in some rows; elsewhere it reads once, few, many or a size class.

DNA	CDR3	D	size	V	J
TGTGCCAGCAGTCCTCTAGCGCCCGGGGAGCTGTTTTTT	CASSPLAPGELFF	-	-	TRBV28	TRBJ2-2
TGTGCCAGCAGCCAAGGCCGGGGGGGGTACGAGCAGTACTTC	CASSQGRGGYEQYF	TRBD2	once	TRBV4-2	TRBJ2-7
TGTGCCAGCAGCCAAGGTGCGGGAGGCAGGTCGGGTGAGCAGTTCTTC	CASSQGAGGRSGEQFF	TRBD2	-	TRBV4-2	TRBJ2-1
TGTGCCAGCAGCTTAAGGCTAGCGGGATCCTCCTACGAGCAGTACTTC	CASSLRLAGSSYEQYF	TRBD2	-	TRBV7-8	TRBJ2-7
TGTGCCAGTAGATGGAATCACGCGGGTGGAAATTCACCCCTCCACTTT	CASRWNHAGGNSPLHF	-	-	TRBV19	TRBJ1-6
TGTGCCAGCATTGTCTTCGTAGGGACAGCGAACACCGGGGAGCTGTTTTTT	CASIVFVGTANTGELFF	TRBD1	-	TRBV2	TRBJ2-2
TGTGCCAGTAGTCACAGGGGGCTGAGCACAGATACGCAGTATTTT	CASSHRGLSTDTQYF	TRBD1	-	TRBV19	TRBJ2-3
TGTGCCAGTAGTTTGGGACTGAACACCGGGGAGCTGTTTTTT	CASSLGLNTGELFF	-	-	TRBV19	TRBJ2-2
TGTGCCAGCTCGCCCGGACAGGGAACAGATACGCAGTATTTT	CASSPGQGTDTQYF	TRBD1	-	TRBV18	TRBJ2-3
TGTGCCAGTAGTCTGAGTTACAATGAGCAGTTCTTC	CASSLSYNEQFF	-	-	TRBV19	TRBJ2-1
TGTGCCAGCAGTTCTAGCGGGAGCGATGAGCAGTTCTTC	CASSSSGSDEQFF	TRBD2	-	TRBV6-5	TRBJ2-1
TGTGCCAGCAGCTCCCTACTAGTCAGCACAGATACGCAGTATTTT	CASSSLLVSTDTQYF	-	-	TRBV7-9	TRBJ2-3
TGCGCCAGCAGCAGGGAGGGACTAGCGGGCTACGAGACCCAGTACTTC	CASSREGLAGYETQYF	TRBD2	-	TRBV5-1	TRBJ2-5
TGTGCCAGCAGCTTGACAGGGGGTCAAGAGACCCAGTACTTC	CASSLTGGQETQYF	TRBD1	once	TRBV5-5	TRBJ2-5
TGTGCCAGCAGTTACTGGGGGACAGGGGAGAGCTATGGCTACACCTTC	CASSYWGTGESYGYTF	TRBD1	-	TRBV6-5	TRBJ1-2